This T cell receptor beta chain appears in the sequencing data of a study of blood T cell repertoires in COVID-19. TCRdb's copy holds only in-frame clones and misses some; the assay was immunoSEQ multiplex PCR. Of around 180,000 clones in the sample, under 90% were seen once. The germline V gene has CDR1 MNHEY and CDR2 SVGEGT. V lost 6 bases to trimming and J lost 2 bases, with 13 bases between them. The CDR3 contains 14 residues. The sequence came from a man in his forties or fifties who had recovered from COVID-19. The material sequenced was PBMCs or T cells enriched from blood (not recorded which). V is TRBV6-2 or TRBV6-3 and J is TRBJ1-2, with D possibly being TRBD1 (5 bases). The CDR3: CASSETGGNYGYTF. CDR3 nucleotide sequence: TGTGCCAGCAGCGAGACCGGGGGGAACTATGGCTACACCTTC.